The clone carrying this T cell receptor (beta chain) was seen many times. The table came from immunoSEQ multiplex PCR; TCRdb's copy has only in-frame clones and leaves some out. The table lists roughly 50,000 clones, approximately 80% of them singletons. The CDR3 consists of 16 residues. The junction had 7 bases not matched to a gene; V was cut back by 2 bases and J by 5 bases. Germline-derived CDR1 and CDR2 are MNHNS and SASEGT. Researchers took blood at baseline, on cycle 4 day 1, and on cycle 7 day 1. This specimen comes from a study of OX40 agonist ivuxolimab in advanced cancers. Sequencing used CD4+ or CD8+ T cells sorted from blood, obtained in a trial of the OX40 agonist ivuxolimab. The source of this sequence is an adult with an advanced solid tumor such as melanoma, head and neck, liver or kidney cancer. This chain uses TRBV6-1 with TRBJ2-5, with 11 positions matching TRBD2. The CDR3 sequence: CASSEKRGLAEETQYF. As DNA, the CDR3 is TGTGCCAGCAGTGAAAAAAGGGGACTAGCGGAGGAGACCCAGTACTTC.